The subject of this entry is one T cell receptor beta chain. The sample comes from a study of control samples from healthy donors and cancer patients. Measured with immunoSEQ multiplex PCR; TCRdb has only the in-frame clones, and not every one. Of about 99,000 clones listed, roughly 89% are singletons. This TCR was sampled from a man in his sixties with lung cancer. Sequencing was done on a sample of PBMCs.

The CDR3 loop is CASSLGPVGVSPRSEKLFF. The CDR3 coding sequence is TGCGCCAGCAGCTTGGGCCCTGTCGGGGTAAGCCCACGGAGCGAAAAACTGTTTTTT. The V gene is TRBV5-1, the J gene TRBJ1-4; D unresolved. Germline lookup yields CDR1 SGHRS and CDR2 YFSETQ. Trimming cost V 0 bases and J 8 bases, with 26 bases left between them. The CDR3 is 19 residues long.